This T cell receptor beta chain was obtained from a study of tumor and adjacent non-tumor tissue in lung cancer. At the level of the study: The cohort had 12 adenocarcinoma, 2 squamous cell and 1 small cell patients.

RNA was extracted from bulk tissue without any cell sorting. More than 3 cm separated this lung sample from the edge of the tumor. Findings and caveats of the study: Patients with more diverse tumor TCRs had worse survival. Compared with tumor, normal lung showed significantly lower TCR diversity. Top 100 clones took a larger repertoire share in normal lung.

About this clonotype itself: Antigen unknown.

The V gene's germline CDR1 is SGHNT and CDR2 YENEEA. V gave up 9 bases and J gave up 7 bases; unmatched junction bases: 23. This CDR3 region has 18 residues. Three rounds of nested PCR, following a modified ARM-PCR protocol, produced the TCRbeta library. TCRdb recomputed calls from the multiplex PCR reads with MiXCR, one row per CDR3 protein. The sample yields 70,000 to 90,000 distinct CDR3 sequences, 65% to 85% seen once. The clonotype was recovered from a man between 60 and 70 years old with non-small cell lung cancer. V and J are TRBV11-3 and TRBJ2-2, with 7 positions matching TRBD2. Material: distant non-tumor lung tissue. The CDR3 spells CASNSRGTGGYRVGELFF. The CDR3 nucleotides are TGTGCCAGTAACTCCCGGGGAACGGGAGGATACAGAGTCGGGGAGCTGTTTTTT.